These T cell receptor beta chains were read from a single sample in a study of T cell responses to AZD1222 COVID-19 vaccine. Assay: immunoSEQ multiplex PCR; the TCRdb copy retains only in-frame clones and omits some. The sample holds roughly 120,000 clones, around 89% seen once. This sample comprised peripheral blood, obtained 28 days after the second AZD1222 dose. The receptors were sampled from an adult who received the AZD1222 COVID-19 vaccine. CDR3s include the opening cysteine and the closing phenylalanine or tryptophan. D genes are given only for firm matches. A clone size is listed for some rows: how often the clone was seen (once, few, many), or a class if it is expanded.

clone size: -
D gene: -
V gene: TRBV11-1
J gene: TRBJ1-3
CDR3 protein: CASSSGPTASGNTIYF
CDR3 DNA: TGTGCCAGCAGCTCAGGACCGACAGCCTCTGGAAACACCATATATTTT

clone size: -
D gene: TRBD1
V gene: TRBV6-2/TRBV6-3
J gene: TRBJ1-2
CDR3 protein: CASSPTGSDYGYTF
CDR3 DNA: TGTGCCAGCAGTCCGACAGGGTCGGACTATGGCTACACCTTC

clone size: once
D gene: -
V gene: TRBV21-1
J gene: TRBJ2-7
CDR3 protein: CASSKVPYRGSYEQYF
CDR3 DNA: TGTGCCAGCAGCAAAGTGCCGTACAGGGGGTCCTACGAGCAGTACTTC

clone size: -
D gene: -
V gene: TRBV5-1
J gene: TRBJ1-2
CDR3 protein: CASRSSGTLNYGYTF
CDR3 DNA: TGCGCCAGCAGATCATCCGGGACACTTAACTATGGCTACACCTTC

clone size: -
D gene: -
V gene: TRBV5-5
J gene: TRBJ2-3
CDR3 protein: CASSLGGAQYF
CDR3 DNA: TGTGCCAGCAGCTTAGGCGGGGCGCAGTATTTT

clone size: -
D gene: TRBD1
V gene: TRBV18
J gene: TRBJ2-1
CDR3 protein: CASSPWDSSYNEQFF
CDR3 DNA: TGTGCCAGCTCACCGTGGGACAGCTCCTACAATGAGCAGTTCTTC

clone size: -
D gene: -
V gene: TRBV21-1
J gene: TRBJ2-2
CDR3 protein: CASSADRENTGELFF
CDR3 DNA: TGTGCCAGCAGCGCGGACAGGGAGAACACCGGGGAGCTGTTTTTT

clone size: -
D gene: -
V gene: TRBV4-1
J gene: TRBJ1-4
CDR3 protein: CASSQDPGSGKLFF
CDR3 DNA: TGCGCCAGCAGCCAAGATCCAGGGAGCGGGAAACTGTTTTTT

clone size: -
D gene: -
V gene: TRBV5-4
J gene: TRBJ2-2
CDR3 protein: CASSSGQTGELFF
CDR3 DNA: TGTGCCAGCAGCTCTGGACAGACCGGGGAGCTGTTTTTT

clone size: few
D gene: TRBD1
V gene: TRBV19
J gene: TRBJ1-4
CDR3 protein: CASKGQGAFDEKLFF
CDR3 DNA: TGTGCCAGTAAAGGACAGGGGGCGTTCGACGAAAAACTGTTTTTT

clone size: -
D gene: TRBD1
V gene: TRBV5-4
J gene: TRBJ2-5
CDR3 protein: CASSLPGGQETQYF
CDR3 DNA: TGTGCCAGCAGCCTACCAGGGGGCCAAGAGACCCAGTACTTC

clone size: -
D gene: -
V gene: TRBV11-2
J gene: TRBJ2-7
CDR3 protein: CASSSNYEQYF
CDR3 DNA: TGTGCCAGCAGCTCCAACTACGAGCAGTACTTC

clone size: -
D gene: -
V gene: TRBV4-1
J gene: TRBJ2-1
CDR3 protein: CASSSEFLTNEQFF
CDR3 DNA: TGCGCCAGCAGCTCGGAATTTCTCACCAATGAGCAGTTCTTC

clone size: -
D gene: -
V gene: TRBV28
J gene: TRBJ1-3
CDR3 protein: CASSGAGGSGNTIYF
CDR3 DNA: TGTGCCAGCAGCGGCGCAGGAGGCTCTGGAAACACCATATATTTT

clone size: -
D gene: -
V gene: TRBV6-6
J gene: TRBJ1-5
CDR3 protein: CASSYSEGQPQHF
CDR3 DNA: TGTGCCAGCAGTTACTCTGAGGGTCAGCCCCAGCATTTT

clone size: -
D gene: TRBD1
V gene: TRBV7-8
J gene: TRBJ2-3
CDR3 protein: CASSFLTGGTDTQYF
CDR3 DNA: TGTGCCAGCAGCTTCCTGACAGGGGGCACAGATACGCAGTATTTT

clone size: -
D gene: -
V gene: TRBV27
J gene: TRBJ1-1
CDR3 protein: CASSLTGNTEAFF
CDR3 DNA: TGTGCCAGCAGTTTAACTGGGAACACTGAAGCTTTCTTT

clone size: -
D gene: -
V gene: TRBV5-1
J gene: TRBJ1-5
CDR3 protein: CASSLEGDSSPQHF
CDR3 DNA: TGCGCCAGCAGCTTGGAGGGTGACTCTAGCCCACAGCATTTT

clone size: -
D gene: TRBD1
V gene: TRBV3-1/TRBV3-2
J gene: TRBJ2-7
CDR3 protein: CASSPPPGQGTEQYF
CDR3 DNA: TGTGCCAGCAGCCCTCCCCCGGGACAGGGGACCGAGCAGTACTTC

clone size: -
D gene: -
V gene: TRBV6-2/TRBV6-3
J gene: TRBJ1-5
CDR3 protein: CASSPTRRSNQPQHF
CDR3 DNA: TGTGCCAGCAGCCCGACCAGGAGGAGCAATCAGCCCCAGCATTTT

clone size: -
D gene: TRBD1
V gene: TRBV25-1
J gene: TRBJ1-2
CDR3 protein: CASSDPGTGGVYGYTF
CDR3 DNA: TGTGCCAGCAGTGACCCGGGGACAGGGGGCGTCTATGGCTACACCTTC

clone size: -
D gene: -
V gene: TRBV18
J gene: TRBJ2-5
CDR3 protein: CASSPYQETQYF
CDR3 DNA: TGTGCCAGCTCACCTTACCAGGAGACCCAGTACTTC

clone size: few
D gene: TRBD1
V gene: TRBV27
J gene: TRBJ2-5
CDR3 protein: CASRRQGSGWEETQYF
CDR3 DNA: TGTGCCAGCAGGCGACAGGGGTCCGGGTGGGAAGAGACCCAGTACTTC

clone size: once
D gene: -
V gene: TRBV11-2
J gene: TRBJ1-1
CDR3 protein: CASSLDRRSRNTEAFF
CDR3 DNA: TGTGCCAGCAGCTTAGATCGAAGGTCTCGGAACACTGAAGCTTTCTTT

clone size: once
D gene: TRBD1
V gene: TRBV7-2
J gene: TRBJ1-2
CDR3 protein: CASSLQGGYYGYTF
CDR3 DNA: TGTGCCAGCAGTCTTCAGGGGGGGTACTATGGCTACACCTTC

clone size: few
D gene: -
V gene: TRBV14
J gene: TRBJ2-3
CDR3 protein: CASSRRISDTQYF
CDR3 DNA: TGTGCCAGCAGCCGTAGGATATCAGATACGCAGTATTTT

clone size: -
D gene: -
V gene: TRBV5-1
J gene: TRBJ1-3
CDR3 protein: CASSLGPVSGNTIYF
CDR3 DNA: TGCGCCAGCAGTCTGGGGCCGGTCTCTGGAAACACCATATATTTT

clone size: -
D gene: -
V gene: TRBV9
J gene: TRBJ2-1
CDR3 protein: CASSVGVGGSSYNEQFF
CDR3 DNA: TGTGCCAGCAGCGTAGGGGTGGGTGGGAGCTCCTACAATGAGCAGTTCTTC

clone size: -
D gene: -
V gene: TRBV28
J gene: TRBJ1-1
CDR3 protein: CASSLLTQNTEAFF
CDR3 DNA: TGTGCCAGCAGTTTACTTACCCAGAACACTGAAGCTTTCTTT

clone size: -
D gene: TRBD1
V gene: TRBV19
J gene: TRBJ1-3
CDR3 protein: CASEHRDSGNTIYF
CDR3 DNA: TGTGCCAGTGAACACCGGGACAGCGGAAACACCATATATTTT

clone size: -
D gene: TRBD2
V gene: TRBV6-2/TRBV6-3
J gene: TRBJ2-5
CDR3 protein: CASSALAGVGETQYF
CDR3 DNA: TGTGCCAGCAGTGCACTAGCGGGGGTAGGAGAGACCCAGTACTTC

clone size: -
D gene: -
V gene: TRBV7-9
J gene: TRBJ1-3
CDR3 protein: CASTTSSWGRGASGNTIYF
CDR3 DNA: TGTGCCAGCACTACGTCCTCATGGGGCAGGGGAGCATCTGGAAACACCATATATTTT

clone size: -
D gene: -
V gene: TRBV5-4
J gene: TRBJ2-1
CDR3 protein: CASSLDREYNEQFF
CDR3 DNA: TGTGCCAGCAGCTTGGACAGGGAGTACAATGAGCAGTTCTTC

clone size: -
D gene: -
V gene: TRBV6-5
J gene: TRBJ1-1
CDR3 protein: CASSYVTANTEAFF
CDR3 DNA: TGTGCCAGCAGTTACGTGACAGCGAACACTGAAGCTTTCTTT

clone size: -
D gene: -
V gene: TRBV24-1
J gene: TRBJ1-5
CDR3 protein: CATSDVGQPQHF
CDR3 DNA: TGTGCCACCAGTGATGTCGGCCAGCCCCAGCATTTT

clone size: -
D gene: -
V gene: TRBV5-4
J gene: TRBJ2-7
CDR3 protein: CASSPGGVGKSYEQYF
CDR3 DNA: TGTGCCAGCAGCCCGGGCGGGGTAGGAAAGTCCTACGAGCAGTACTTC

clone size: -
D gene: -
V gene: TRBV5-4
J gene: TRBJ1-2
CDR3 protein: CASSPDSYYGYTF
CDR3 DNA: TGTGCCAGCAGCCCGGACAGTTATTATGGCTACACCTTC

clone size: -
D gene: -
V gene: TRBV24-1
J gene: TRBJ1-6
CDR3 protein: CATAGSGSPLHF
CDR3 DNA: TGTGCCACCGCCGGGAGTGGTTCACCCCTCCACTTT

clone size: -
D gene: -
V gene: TRBV4-3
J gene: TRBJ1-2
CDR3 protein: CASSQDTGDYGYTF
CDR3 DNA: TGCGCCAGCAGCCAAGATACCGGGGACTATGGCTACACCTTC

clone size: -
D gene: -
V gene: TRBV6-2/TRBV6-3
J gene: TRBJ1-5
CDR3 protein: CASSYSGPNQPQHF
CDR3 DNA: TGTGCCAGCAGTTACTCGGGACCGAATCAGCCCCAGCATTTT

clone size: -
D gene: TRBD1
V gene: TRBV29-1
J gene: TRBJ1-2
CDR3 protein: CSVEDRGPYGYTF
CDR3 DNA: TGCAGCGTTGAGGACAGGGGCCCCTATGGCTACACCTTC

clone size: few
D gene: -
V gene: TRBV5-6
J gene: TRBJ1-5
CDR3 protein: CASSLEAVLDQPQHF
CDR3 DNA: TGTGCCAGCAGCTTGGAAGCGGTTTTGGATCAGCCCCAGCATTTT

clone size: -
D gene: -
V gene: TRBV6-5
J gene: TRBJ1-2
CDR3 protein: CASSYSRPREEYGYTF
CDR3 DNA: TGTGCCAGCAGTTACTCCAGACCGAGGGAGGAGTATGGCTACACCTTC

clone size: -
D gene: -
V gene: TRBV5-1
J gene: TRBJ1-2
CDR3 protein: CASSLTPRDNYGYTF
CDR3 DNA: TGCGCCAGCAGCTTGACACCCAGAGATAACTATGGCTACACCTTC

clone size: -
D gene: -
V gene: TRBV28
J gene: TRBJ1-1
CDR3 protein: CASSLVPTEAFF
CDR3 DNA: TGTGCCAGCAGTTTAGTTCCTACTGAAGCTTTCTTT

clone size: few
D gene: -
V gene: TRBV27
J gene: TRBJ2-7
CDR3 protein: CASSLGATSEQYF
CDR3 DNA: TGTGCCAGCAGTTTAGGGGCCACATCCGAGCAGTACTTC

clone size: -
D gene: -
V gene: TRBV5-6
J gene: TRBJ2-3
CDR3 protein: CASSFRGRSGTDTQYF
CDR3 DNA: TGTGCCAGCAGCTTCCGGGGCCGAAGTGGGACAGATACGCAGTATTTT

clone size: -
D gene: TRBD1
V gene: TRBV29-1
J gene: TRBJ1-2
CDR3 protein: CSVSGTGGYTF
CDR3 DNA: TGCAGCGTTTCCGGGACAGGGGGTTACACCTTC

clone size: -
D gene: -
V gene: TRBV10-3
J gene: TRBJ2-7
CDR3 protein: CAISESVQGAGYEQYF
CDR3 DNA: TGTGCCATCAGTGAGTCGGTCCAGGGAGCCGGCTACGAGCAGTACTTC

clone size: once
D gene: -
V gene: TRBV4-2
J gene: TRBJ1-3
CDR3 protein: CASSQEGARGNTIYF
CDR3 DNA: TGTGCCAGCAGCCAAGAGGGGGCGCGTGGAAACACCATATATTTT

clone size: -
D gene: TRBD1
V gene: TRBV19
J gene: TRBJ2-1
CDR3 protein: CASSYRGAYNEQFF
CDR3 DNA: TGTGCCAGTAGCTACAGGGGGGCCTACAATGAGCAGTTCTTC